Sequencing of this T cell receptor beta chain was carried out in a study of shared clonotypes between healthy human individuals (TCRdb year 2020). Describing the broader study: Three men and a couple of women, aged 18 to 49 years, made up the cohort. For each donor, CD4 naive and CD4 memory were each given three plates, CD8 naive was given two plates, and CD8 memory was given one plate. To estimate repertoire size and how much clonotypes are shared between individuals, the study performed deep sequencing of blood TCR repertoires from a few healthy adults. Different laboratories and diverse techniques were used to prepare libraries and sequence TCR repertoires, to increase sequencing depth and limit assay-specific biases. Per donor, leukapheresis produced somewhere between about 0.94 and 10 billion PBMCs. Points the paper makes about the study in general: Only blood was sampled, and tissue TCR repertoires likely differ from those in blood. Incomplete sequencing was indicated by rarefaction of sorted-subset datasets, despite the large sequencing depth. Compared with non-shared clonotypes, the clonotypes found in all four sorted-subset donors had higher generation probabilities. Pairwise subsampling led to the expectation that sequencing depth would affect the degree of clonotype sharing among donors. The genetic and exposure-history diversity represented was limited by the small number of donors. About 5% of naive CD4, 3.5% of naive CD8, roughly 2.5% of memory CD4, and more than 0.35% of memory CD8 clonotypes were shared across several donors. Naive subsets generally had larger estimated clonotype richness than memory subsets did.

Donors were healthy HIV-negative adults with no recently reported acute infections or vaccinations. Only Caucasian adults living in Nashville, Tennessee, USA were represented among the donors. CD4+ T cells were enriched by magnetic negative selection; naive cells were then positively selected on CD45RA, and the negative fraction formed the memory subset. After blood collection by leukapheresis, PBMCs were isolated using Ficoll-Histopaque density gradient centrifugation and then cryopreserved in the vapor phase of liquid nitrogen. Analytical flow cytometry was used to check the purity and quantity of every magnetically sorted T cell population. From each sorted fraction, genomic DNA was isolated and quantified by UV absorbance on a Nanodrop 2000c. Of note for this clone: Its antigen is still unknown. Per-nucleotide qualities are absent, and no much larger clonotype sits a single base away.

Using the deep immunoSEQ assay, multiplex PCR amplified TCR CDR3 regions from genomic DNA. Extracted genomic DNA from each cell subset was distributed evenly across all wells of several immunoSEQ 96-well plates, and each plate was treated as a replicate. For sorted subsets, 150 to 250 ng genomic DNA, equal to 30,000 to 35,000 T cell genomes, was loaded into each replicate PCR. Purified libraries were quantified with a Qubit 3.0 fluorometer, sized on a Bioanalyzer 2100, and re-quantified with the KAPA Library Quantification kit. Each immunoSEQ 96-well plate was sequenced on its own single-read 150-cycle Illumina NextSeq 550 flow cell. As for how the authors treated the data: Because only junctional sequences without quality scores were contained in the immunoSEQ output, filtering matching that applied to full-length reads could not be performed. To assign V/J genes and CDR3, sequences were annotated against IMGT germline references using PyIR, a Python wrapper for IgBLAST v1.9. Reads with weak V/J assignments (E-value above 1e-6), missing CDR3, stop codons, out-of-frame junctions, or ambiguous translated residues were removed. V3J clonotypes were defined as sequences sharing the same inferred V gene, J gene, and CDR3 amino acid sequence. The percentage overlap between two repertoires was calculated by dividing the number of shared unique clonotypes by the size of the smaller repertoire. Three approaches were used to assess repertoire richness: RTK rarefaction, the Chao1 estimator, and Recon v2.1 estimates of unobserved clonotypes. OLGA was used to compute generation probabilities for all TCRbeta clonotypes that the gDNA method yielded from a handful of donors. In TCRdb, the immuneACCESS table is reduced to in-frame sequences with V and J assigned. These tables do not hold every clone; where another copy was compared, an unresolved V gene accounts for under half, and the others remain unexplained. V, J and clone size were drawn from that table, and D and trimming were deduced from the DNA. The sample records roughly 2,300,000 clones, around 90% of which are singletons. Clones ranked in the top ten supply more than 0.35% of the sample.

The germline V gene supplies CDR1 SGHDT and CDR2 YYEEEE. From the cysteine through the phenylalanine, the CDR3 covers 17 amino acids. Only CDR3 DNA is held: 51 bases, read in frame from base 1. V is reduced by 1 base and J by 0 bases, leaving a spacing of 14 bases between them. This receptor was taken from a man younger than 35 in good health. Some clones in this sample may be carry-over from other donors' samples. The chain was built from TRBV5-6 and TRBJ2-1; the D gene cannot be resolved reliably. Sequencing was done on a sample of naive CD4+ T cells from PBMCs. Explained via the paper, the cell subset or site label denotes: CD45RA+ positively selected. The CDR3 is CASSLRQVLSSYNEQFF. The sequenced DNA: TGTGCCAGCAGCTTGCGCCAAGTTCTTAGCTCCTACAATGAGCAGTTCTTC.